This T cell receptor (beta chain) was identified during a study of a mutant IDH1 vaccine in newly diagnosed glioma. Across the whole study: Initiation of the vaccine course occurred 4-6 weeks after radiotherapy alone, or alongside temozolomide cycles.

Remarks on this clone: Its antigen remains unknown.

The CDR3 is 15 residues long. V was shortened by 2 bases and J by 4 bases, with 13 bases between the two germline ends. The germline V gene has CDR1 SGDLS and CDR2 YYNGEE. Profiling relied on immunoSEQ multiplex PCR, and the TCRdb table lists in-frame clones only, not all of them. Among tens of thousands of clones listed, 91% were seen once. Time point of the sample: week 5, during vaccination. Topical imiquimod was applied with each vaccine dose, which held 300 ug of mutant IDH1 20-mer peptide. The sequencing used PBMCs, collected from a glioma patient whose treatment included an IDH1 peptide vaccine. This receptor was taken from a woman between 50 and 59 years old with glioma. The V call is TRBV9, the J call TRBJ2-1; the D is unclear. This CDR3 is CASSVVGDLYNEQFF. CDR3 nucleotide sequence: TGTGCCAGCAGCGTTGTTGGGGATCTGTACAATGAGCAGTTCTTC.